This TCR beta chain was retrieved from a study of shared clonotypes between healthy human individuals. Among the donors, all were Caucasian adults who lived in Nashville, Tennessee. For sorted subsets, 150 to 200 ng DNA per replicate equaled approximately 32,000 T cell genomes. TCRdb's table, derived via immunoSEQ multiplex PCR, lists solely in-frame clones and lacks some. Here the sample spans about 1 million clones, 65% to 80% being singletons. The length of the CDR3 is 14 residues. The V gene lost 5 bases and the J gene lost 2 bases, with 12 bases spanning the gap. The V gene's germline CDR1 is SGHTA and CDR2 FQGNSA.

Input material: memory CD4+ T cells sorted from blood. Subset specified: CD45RA-negative fraction. This receptor was taken from a man younger than 35 in good health. V is TRBV7-2 and J is TRBJ2-5; D perhaps matches TRBD1 (5 bases). The CDR3 bases are TGTGCCAGCAGCCTTCAGGGCTGGCAAGAGACCCAGTACTTC. This codes for CASSLQGWQETQYF.